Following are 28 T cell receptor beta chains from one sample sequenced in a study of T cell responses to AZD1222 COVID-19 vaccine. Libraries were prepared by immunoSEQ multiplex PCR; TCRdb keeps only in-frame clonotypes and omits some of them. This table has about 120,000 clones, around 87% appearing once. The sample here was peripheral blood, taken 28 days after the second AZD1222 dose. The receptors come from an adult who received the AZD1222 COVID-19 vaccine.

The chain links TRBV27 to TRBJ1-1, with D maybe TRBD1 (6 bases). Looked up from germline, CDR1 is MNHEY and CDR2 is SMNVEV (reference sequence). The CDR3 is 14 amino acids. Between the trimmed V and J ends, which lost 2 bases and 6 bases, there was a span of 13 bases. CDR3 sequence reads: CASSLNRVTPEAFF. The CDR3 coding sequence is TGTGCCAGCAGTTTAAACAGGGTTACGCCTGAAGCTTTCTTT.

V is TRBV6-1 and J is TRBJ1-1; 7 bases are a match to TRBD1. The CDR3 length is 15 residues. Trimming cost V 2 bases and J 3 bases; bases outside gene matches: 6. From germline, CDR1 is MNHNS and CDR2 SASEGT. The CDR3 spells CASSELTGSYTEAFF. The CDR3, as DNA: TGTGCCAGCAGTGAACTGACAGGGAGCTACACTGAAGCTTTCTTT.

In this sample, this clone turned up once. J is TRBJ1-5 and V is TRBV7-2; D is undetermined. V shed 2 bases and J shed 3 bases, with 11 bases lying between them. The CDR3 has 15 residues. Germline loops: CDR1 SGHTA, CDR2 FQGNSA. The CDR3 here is CASSLIGQVNQPQHF. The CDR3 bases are TGTGCCAGCAGCTTAATTGGGCAGGTCAATCAGCCCCAGCATTTT.

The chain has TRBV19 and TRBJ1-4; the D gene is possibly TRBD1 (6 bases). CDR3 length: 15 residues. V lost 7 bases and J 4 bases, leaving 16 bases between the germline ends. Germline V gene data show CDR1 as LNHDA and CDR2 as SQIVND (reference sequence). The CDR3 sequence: CASTDSTGYNEKLFF. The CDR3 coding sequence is TGTGCCAGTACCGATTCGACAGGATATAATGAAAAACTGTTTTTT.

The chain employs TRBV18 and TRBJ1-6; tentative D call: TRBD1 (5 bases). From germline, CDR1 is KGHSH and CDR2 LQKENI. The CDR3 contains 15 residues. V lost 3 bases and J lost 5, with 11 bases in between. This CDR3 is CASSPGTANNSPLHF. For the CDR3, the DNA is TGTGCCAGCTCACCTGGGACGGCTAATAATTCACCCCTCCACTTT.

CDR3 amino acids: CASSQDWSSSGGAYEQFF. The CDR3 bases are TGCGCCAGCAGCCAAGATTGGTCGTCCAGCGGGGGGGCCTATGAGCAGTTCTTC. The rearrangement uses TRBV4-3 and TRBJ2-1; 10 nucleotides match TRBD2. The CDR3 consists of 18 residues. The trim removed 0 bases at V and 8 bases at J, leaving 13 bases unmatched. Germline CDR1 and CDR2: LGHNA and YSLEER.

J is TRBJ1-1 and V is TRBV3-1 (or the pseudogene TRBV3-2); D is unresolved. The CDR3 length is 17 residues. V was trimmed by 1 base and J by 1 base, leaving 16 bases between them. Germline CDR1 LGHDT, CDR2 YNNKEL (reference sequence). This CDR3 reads CASSQGMWVLENTEAFF. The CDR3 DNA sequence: TGTGCCAGCAGCCAAGGGATGTGGGTGTTGGAGAACACTGAAGCTTTCTTT.

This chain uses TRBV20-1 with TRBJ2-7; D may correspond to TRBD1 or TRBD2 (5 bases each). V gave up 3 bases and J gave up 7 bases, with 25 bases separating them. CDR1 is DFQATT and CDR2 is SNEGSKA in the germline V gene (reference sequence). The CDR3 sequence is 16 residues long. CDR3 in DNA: TGCAGTGCTAGTGCCCCGGGACGCGCGGGTTTGGGGGAGCAGTACTTC. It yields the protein CSASAPGRAGLGEQYF.

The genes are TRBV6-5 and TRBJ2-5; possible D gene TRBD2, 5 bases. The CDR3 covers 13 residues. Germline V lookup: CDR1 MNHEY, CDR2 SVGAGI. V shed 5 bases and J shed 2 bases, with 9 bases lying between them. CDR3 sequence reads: CASSRAEQETQYF. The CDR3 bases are TGTGCCAGCAGTAGAGCGGAACAAGAGACCCAGTACTTC.

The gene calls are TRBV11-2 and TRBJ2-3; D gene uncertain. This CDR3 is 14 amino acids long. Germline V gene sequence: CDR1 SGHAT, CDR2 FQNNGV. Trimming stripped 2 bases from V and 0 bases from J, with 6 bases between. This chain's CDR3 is CASSLRSSTDTQYF. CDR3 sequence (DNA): TGTGCCAGCAGCTTAAGGTCTAGCACAGATACGCAGTATTTT.

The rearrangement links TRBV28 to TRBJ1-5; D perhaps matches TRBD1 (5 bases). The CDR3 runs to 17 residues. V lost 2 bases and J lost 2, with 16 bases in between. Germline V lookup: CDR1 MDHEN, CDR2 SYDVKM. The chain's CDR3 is CASSLISGDRGNQPQHF. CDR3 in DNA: TGTGCCAGCAGTTTAATTTCGGGGGATCGGGGCAATCAGCCCCAGCATTTT.

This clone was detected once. The DNA for the CDR3 is TGTGCCAGCAGCCTGGACAGGGAACAGTACGAGCAGTACTTC. Protein product: CASSLDREQYEQYF. This chain uses TRBV6-6 with TRBJ2-7; 8 bases are a match to TRBD1. The V segment lost 6 bases and the J segment 4 bases; nucleotides outside the gene matches: 8. The CDR3 loop spans 14 amino acids. CDR1 is MNHNY, CDR2 SVGAGI, per germline (reference sequence).

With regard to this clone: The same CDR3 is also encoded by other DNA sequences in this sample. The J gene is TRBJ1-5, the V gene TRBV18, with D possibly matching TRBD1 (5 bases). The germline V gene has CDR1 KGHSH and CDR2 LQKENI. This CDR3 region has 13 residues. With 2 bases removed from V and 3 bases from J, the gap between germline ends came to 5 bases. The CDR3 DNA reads TGTGCCAGCTCACCAGGGGCCAATCAGCCCCAGCATTTT. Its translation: CASSPGANQPQHF.

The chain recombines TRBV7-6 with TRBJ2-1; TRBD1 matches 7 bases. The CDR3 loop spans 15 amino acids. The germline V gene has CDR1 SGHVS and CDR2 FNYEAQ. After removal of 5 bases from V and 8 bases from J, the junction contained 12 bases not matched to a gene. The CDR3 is CASSRRSGGSDEQFF. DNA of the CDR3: TGTGCCAGCAGCCGCAGGTCAGGGGGTAGTGATGAGCAGTTCTTC.

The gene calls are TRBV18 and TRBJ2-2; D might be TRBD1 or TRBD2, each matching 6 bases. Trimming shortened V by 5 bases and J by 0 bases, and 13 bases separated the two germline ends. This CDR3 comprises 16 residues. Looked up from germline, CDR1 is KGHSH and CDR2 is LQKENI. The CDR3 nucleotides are TGTGCCAGCTCAAAGGGGGGCGCCGCGAACACCGGGGAGCTGTTTTTT. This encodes CASSKGGAANTGELFF.

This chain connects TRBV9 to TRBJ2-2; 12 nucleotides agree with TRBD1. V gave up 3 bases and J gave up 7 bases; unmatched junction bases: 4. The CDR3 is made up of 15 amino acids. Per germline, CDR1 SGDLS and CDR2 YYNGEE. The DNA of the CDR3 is TGTGCCAGCAGCGCCGGGACAGGGGGCTTCGGGGAGCTGTTTTTT. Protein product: CASSAGTGGFGELFF.

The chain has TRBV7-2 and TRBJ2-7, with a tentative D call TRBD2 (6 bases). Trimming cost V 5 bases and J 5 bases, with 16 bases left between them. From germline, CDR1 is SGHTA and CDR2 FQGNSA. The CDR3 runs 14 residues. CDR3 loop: CASSLSGSRNEQYF. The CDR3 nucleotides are TGTGCCAGCAGCCTCTCCGGGAGCAGGAACGAGCAGTACTTC.

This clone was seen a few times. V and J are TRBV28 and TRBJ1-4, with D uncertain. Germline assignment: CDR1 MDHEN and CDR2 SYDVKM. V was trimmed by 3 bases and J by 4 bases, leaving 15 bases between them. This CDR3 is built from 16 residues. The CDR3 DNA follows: TGTGCCAGCAGTTTTACGGTACAGCTCCTTAATGAAAAACTGTTTTTT. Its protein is CASSFTVQLLNEKLFF.

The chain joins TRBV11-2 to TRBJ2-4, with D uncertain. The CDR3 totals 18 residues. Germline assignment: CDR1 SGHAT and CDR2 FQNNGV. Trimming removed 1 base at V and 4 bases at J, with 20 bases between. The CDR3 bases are TGTGCCAGCAGCTTAGTCCTCAATCCCAGTGGCCCGAAAAACATTCAGTACTTC. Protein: CASSLVLNPSGPKNIQYF.

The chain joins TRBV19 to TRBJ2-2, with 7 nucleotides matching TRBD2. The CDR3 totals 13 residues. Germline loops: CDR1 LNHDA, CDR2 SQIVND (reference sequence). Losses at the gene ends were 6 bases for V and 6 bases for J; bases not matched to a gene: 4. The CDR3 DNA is TGTGCCAGTAGAGGGACTAACTCCGGGGAGCTGTTTTTT. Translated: CASRGTNSGELFF.

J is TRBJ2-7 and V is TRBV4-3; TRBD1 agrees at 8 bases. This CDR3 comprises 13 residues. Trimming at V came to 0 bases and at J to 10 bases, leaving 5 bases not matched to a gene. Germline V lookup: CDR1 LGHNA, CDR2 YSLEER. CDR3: CASSQDRGTGQYF. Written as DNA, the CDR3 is TGCGCCAGCAGCCAAGATCGGGGGACAGGTCAGTACTTC.

The CDR3: CASGTEYNSPLHF. The DNA for the CDR3 is TGTGCCAGCGGGACGGAATATAATTCACCCCTCCACTTT. V usage is TRBV19 and J usage is TRBJ1-6; a possible D gene is TRBD1 (5 bases). Trimming took off 9 bases at V and 4 bases at J, with 10 bases between the two ends. This CDR3 has 13 residues. Per the germline V gene, CDR1 is LNHDA and CDR2 is SQIVND (reference sequence). The full variable domain, in which reference TRBV19 and TRBJ1-6 provide the parts outside the CDR3, is DGGITQSPKYLFRKEGQNVTLSCEQNLNHDAMYWYRQDPGQGLRLIYYSQIVNDFQKGDIAEGYSVSREKKESFPLTVTSAQKNPTAFYLCASGTEYNSPLHFGNGTRLTVT.

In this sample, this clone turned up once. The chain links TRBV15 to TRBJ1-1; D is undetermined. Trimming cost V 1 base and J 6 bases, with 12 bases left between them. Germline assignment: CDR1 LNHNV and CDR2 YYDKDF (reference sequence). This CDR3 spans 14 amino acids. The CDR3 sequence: CATSRGGGIAEAFF. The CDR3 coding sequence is TGTGCCACCAGCAGAGGAGGCGGCATCGCTGAAGCTTTCTTT.

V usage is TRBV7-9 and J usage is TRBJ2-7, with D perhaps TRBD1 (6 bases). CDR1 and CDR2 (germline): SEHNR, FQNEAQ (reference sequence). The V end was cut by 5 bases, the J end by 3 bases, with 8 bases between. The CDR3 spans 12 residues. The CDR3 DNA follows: TGTGCCAGCAGCCAGACAGGCTACGAGCAGTACTTC. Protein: CASSQTGYEQYF. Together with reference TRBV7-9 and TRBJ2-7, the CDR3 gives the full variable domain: DTGVSQNPRHKITKRGQNVTFRCDPISEHNRLYWYRQTLGQGPEFLTYFQNEAQLEKSRLLSDRFSAERPKGSFSTLEIQRTEQGDSAMYLCASSQTGYEQYFGPGTRLTVT.

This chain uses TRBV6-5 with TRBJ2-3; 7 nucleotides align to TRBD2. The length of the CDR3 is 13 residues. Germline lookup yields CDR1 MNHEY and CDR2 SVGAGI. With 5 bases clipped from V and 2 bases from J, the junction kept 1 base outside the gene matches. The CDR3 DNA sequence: TGTGCCAGCAGTCGGGACTACACAGATACGCAGTATTTT. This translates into CASSRDYTDTQYF.

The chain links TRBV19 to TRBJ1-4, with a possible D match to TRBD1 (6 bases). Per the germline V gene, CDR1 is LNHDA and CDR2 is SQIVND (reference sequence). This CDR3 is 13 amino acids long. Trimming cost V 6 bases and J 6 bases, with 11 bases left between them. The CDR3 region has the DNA TGTGCCAGTAGAAGAGACAGGCATGAAAAACTGTTTTTT. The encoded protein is CASRRDRHEKLFF. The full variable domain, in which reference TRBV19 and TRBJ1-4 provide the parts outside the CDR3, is DGGITQSPKYLFRKEGQNVTLSCEQNLNHDAMYWYRQDPGQGLRLIYYSQIVNDFQKGDIAEGYSVSREKKESFPLTVTSAQKNPTAFYLCASRRDRHEKLFFGSGTQLSVL.

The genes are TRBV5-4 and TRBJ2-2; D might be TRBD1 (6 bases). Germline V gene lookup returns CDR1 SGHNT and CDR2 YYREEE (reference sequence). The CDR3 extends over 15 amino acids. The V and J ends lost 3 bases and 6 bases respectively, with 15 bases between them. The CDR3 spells CASSSGQPGAGELFF. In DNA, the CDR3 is TGTGCCAGCAGCTCAGGACAACCAGGGGCCGGGGAGCTGTTTTTT.

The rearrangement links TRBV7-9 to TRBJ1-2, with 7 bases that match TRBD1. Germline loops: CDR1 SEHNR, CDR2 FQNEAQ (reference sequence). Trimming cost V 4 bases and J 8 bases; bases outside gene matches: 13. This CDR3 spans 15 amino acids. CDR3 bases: TGTGCCAGCAGCTCCAGTTACAGGGGAACAGGCGGCTACACCTTC. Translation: CASSSSYRGTGGYTF.